One sample yielded the 18 T cell receptor beta chains listed below, sequenced in a study of T cell responses to AZD1222 COVID-19 vaccine (dated by TCRdb to 2020 to 2022). The library was produced with the immunoSEQ multiplex PCR assay. In TCRdb, the immuneACCESS table is reduced to in-frame sequences with V and J assigned. These tables do not hold every clone; where another copy was compared, an unresolved V gene accounts for under half, and the others remain unexplained. The sample table contains fewer than 90,000 clones; only one count was recorded for about 86% of them. Roughly 5.6% of the sample is held by the ten biggest clonotypes. The time point label for this specimen denotes: about 28 days (+/-7) after the second vaccine dose. This specimen was peripheral blood, taken 28 days after the second AZD1222 dose. The receptor set was obtained from an adult who received the AZD1222 COVID-19 vaccine.

The chain uses TRBV2 and TRBJ1-1, with a possible D match to TRBD1 (6 bases). The germline V and J ends were trimmed by 8 bases and 4 bases, with 14 bases remaining between them. The CDR3 contains 13 residues. CDR1 and CDR2 from the germline V gene are SNHLY and FYNNEI. The CDR3 here is CASSGQGITEAFF. CDR3 in DNA: TGTGCCAGCTCCGGGCAGGGGATCACTGAAGCTTTCTTT.

This clone was counted a single time. The rearrangement links TRBV5-1 to TRBJ1-6, with D possibly matching TRBD1 (5 bases). Trimming removed 5 bases from V and 7 bases from J, with 16 bases in between. CDR1 is SGHRS and CDR2 is YFSETQ in the germline V gene. The length of the CDR3 is 15 residues. The CDR3 loop reads CASRPLDGANSPLHF. The CDR3 bases are TGCGCCAGCAGACCCCTTGATGGGGCAAATTCACCCCTCCACTTT.

The J gene is TRBJ2-1, the V gene TRBV6-2 or TRBV6-3, with 11 bases identical to TRBD2. J was trimmed by 7 bases and V by 5 bases; bases with no gene match: 7. The CDR3 extends over 15 amino acids. Looked up from germline, CDR1 is MNHEY and CDR2 is SVGEGT. CDR3 residues: CASSQLAGDKNEQFF. The CDR3 nucleotides read TGTGCCAGCAGTCAACTAGCGGGAGATAAGAATGAGCAGTTCTTC.

In DNA form, the CDR3 reads TGTGCCAGCAGCGCAGCCCAGGGGGTGGGCAATGAGCAGTTCTTC. Protein product: CASSAAQGVGNEQFF. This chain connects TRBV9 to TRBJ2-1; 7 bases line up with TRBD1. The CDR3 loop spans 15 amino acids. J gave up 6 bases and V 3 bases, and 9 bases lay outside the gene matches. CDR1 is SGDLS, CDR2 YYNGEE, per germline.

The CDR3 nucleotides read TGCGCCAGCAGCCCCCTAGCGGGACCCTCCTACGAGCAGTACTTC. Translated: CASSPLAGPSYEQYF. This chain connects TRBV5-1 to TRBJ2-7; 9 positions match TRBD2. The CDR3 length is 15 residues. Trimming cost V 4 bases and J 0 bases; bases outside gene matches: 5. Looked up from germline, CDR1 is SGHRS and CDR2 is YFSETQ.

The rearrangement joins TRBV6-2 or TRBV6-3 to TRBJ2-2; no clear D. CDR3 length: 12 residues. From germline, CDR1 is MNHEY and CDR2 SVGEGT. The germline V and J ends were trimmed by 3 bases and 6 bases, with 5 bases remaining between them. The CDR3 loop is CASSYPPGELFF. CDR3 bases: TGTGCCAGCAGTTATCCGCCCGGGGAGCTGTTTTTT.

This chain uses TRBV7-9 with TRBJ2-2; 11 nucleotides agree with TRBD2. Losses at the gene ends were 5 bases for V and 5 bases for J; bases not matched to a gene: 7. The CDR3 extends over 16 amino acids. Germline loops: CDR1 SEHNR, CDR2 FQNEAQ (reference sequence). This CDR3 reads CASSRLAGGGTGELFF. For the CDR3, the DNA is TGTGCCAGCAGCCGCCTAGCGGGAGGTGGGACCGGGGAGCTGTTTTTT.

The V gene is TRBV14, the J gene TRBJ2-1; TRBD2 is a possible D gene (6 bases). CDR1 and CDR2 from the germline V gene are SGHDN and FVKESK. V was shortened by 11 bases and J by 0 bases, with 11 bases between the two germline ends. This CDR3 comprises 13 residues. DNA of the CDR3: TGTGCCCGGGGACTGAGCTCCTACAATGAGCAGTTCTTC. Amino acid sequence: CARGLSSYNEQFF.

The chain carries TRBV11-2 and TRBJ1-1, with 7 bases that match TRBD1. Per germline, CDR1 SGHAT and CDR2 FQNNGV. The CDR3 runs to 16 residues. V lost 5 bases to trimming and J lost 7 bases; unmatched junction nucleotides: 16. CDR3 nucleotide sequence: TGTGCCAGCAGCCGTGGCCGGTCCACAGGGGAAGTTGAAGCTTTCTTT. Amino acids: CASSRGRSTGEVEAFF. Full variable domain (remainder filled in from reference TRBV11-2 and TRBJ1-1): EAGVAQSPRYKIIEKRQSVAFWCNPISGHATLYWYQQILGQGPKLLIQFQNNGVVDDSQLPKDRFSAERLKGVDSTLKIQPAKLEDSAVYLCASSRGRSTGEVEAFFGQGTRLTVV.

This clone occurred a few times. CDR3 sequence: CASSKVASEAFF. In nucleotides, the CDR3 is TGTGCCAGCAGCAAAGTGGCCAGTGAAGCTTTCTTT. The chain carries TRBV21-1 and TRBJ1-1; TRBD1, as called in the table, went unchecked against the DNA. TRBV21-1 is a pseudogene segment. This CDR3 has 12 residues.

The chain joins TRBV6-5 to TRBJ2-1, with D possibly matching TRBD2 (6 bases). Germline-derived CDR1 and CDR2 are MNHEY and SVGAGI. V was pared by 6 bases and J by 8 bases, with 20 bases between. This CDR3 is 15 amino acids long. The CDR3 is CASSSKRAGRDEQFF. CDR3 DNA sequence: TGTGCCAGCAGCTCCAAGAGGGCGGGACGGGATGAGCAGTTCTTC.

The genes are TRBV5-1 and TRBJ2-3; the match to TRBD2 covers 10 bases. This CDR3 comprises 17 residues. Germline CDR1 is SGHRS and CDR2 is YFSETQ. V lost 0 bases, J lost 2 bases, and 6 bases stayed unmatched. The CDR3 DNA sequence: TGCGCCAGCAGCTTGGGAGCGGGGGGGCTCTACACAGATACGCAGTATTTT. Translating gives CASSLGAGGLYTDTQYF.

This clone was recorded a few times. J is TRBJ2-7 and V is TRBV5-6; D remains unclear. The germline CDR1 and CDR2 sequences are SGHDT and YYEEEE. The CDR3 runs 14 residues. The V and J ends lost 3 bases and 4 bases respectively, with 14 bases between them. CDR3 coding DNA: TGTGCCAGCAGCTGGGCAGGCCCAAAATACGAGCAGTACTTC. Protein product: CASSWAGPKYEQYF.

This chain joins TRBV6-5 and TRBJ1-5; maybe TRBD1 (5 bases). With 7 bases removed from V and 3 bases from J, the gap between germline ends came to 13 bases. Germline V lookup: CDR1 MNHEY, CDR2 SVGAGI. This CDR3 region has 14 residues. The CDR3 region has the DNA TGTGCCAGCACCTTGGGGGGGTTCAATCAGCCCCAGCATTTT. Encoded protein: CASTLGGFNQPQHF.

The chain combines TRBV6-5 with TRBJ1-3, with TRBD1 as a possible D gene (5 bases). The V end was cut by 0 bases, the J end by 2 bases, with 8 bases between. This CDR3 contains 15 residues. CDR1 and CDR2 from the germline V gene are MNHEY and SVGAGI. The CDR3 sequence is CASSYSAGAGNTIYF. CDR3 DNA sequence: TGTGCCAGCAGTTACTCGGCGGGGGCTGGAAACACCATATATTTT.

The rearrangement links TRBV13 to TRBJ1-1; D unclear. This CDR3 comprises 13 residues. Germline assignment: CDR1 PRHDT and CDR2 FYEKMQ (reference sequence). V lost 5 bases, J lost 3 bases, and 10 bases lay in between. CDR3 loop: CASSMSPDTEAFF. CDR3 nucleotide sequence: TGTGCCAGCAGCATGAGTCCGGACACTGAAGCTTTCTTT.

In this sample, this clone turned up once. The chain is built from TRBV11-3 and TRBJ2-1, with a possible D match to TRBD1 (6 bases). The CDR3 extends over 14 amino acids. Germline V CDR1 and CDR2: SGHNT, YENEEA. V lost 5 bases, J lost 7 bases, and 15 bases lay in between. The CDR3 DNA is TGTGCCAGCAGCCCTACCTCCAGGGGAAATGAGCAGTTCTTC. Translating gives CASSPTSRGNEQFF.

V gene TRBV5-1 combines with J gene TRBJ1-2; 7 bases are shared with TRBD1. V shed 4 bases and J 3 bases; nucleotides not matched to a gene: 6. CDR1 is SGHRS, CDR2 YFSETQ, per germline. CDR3 length equals 14 residues. CDR3 sequence reads: CASSPGQAYYGYTF. DNA for the CDR3: TGCGCCAGCAGCCCCGGACAGGCCTACTATGGCTACACCTTC.